This T cell receptor beta chain was documented in a study of neurological immune-mediated disorders. This clonotype was seen ten or more times. One entry per CDR3 protein results from TCRdb running MiXCR on the 5' RACE reads. The table records tens of thousands of distinct CDR3 sequences, 3.5% to 4% of them present only once. The TCR was taken from a woman aged 40 to 49 with multiple sclerosis. The sequenced material came from CD4+ T cells from blood.

The CDR3 nucleotides are TGTGCCAGCAGCTTAGGAGGGCTTAATGAAAAACTGTTTTTT. This gives the protein CASSLGGLNEKLFF. The rearrangement uses TRBV11-2 and TRBJ1-4, with D hard to call. The germline V gene has CDR1 SGHAT and CDR2 FQNNGV. This CDR3 has 14 residues. V was pared by 1 base and J by 4 bases, with 7 bases between.